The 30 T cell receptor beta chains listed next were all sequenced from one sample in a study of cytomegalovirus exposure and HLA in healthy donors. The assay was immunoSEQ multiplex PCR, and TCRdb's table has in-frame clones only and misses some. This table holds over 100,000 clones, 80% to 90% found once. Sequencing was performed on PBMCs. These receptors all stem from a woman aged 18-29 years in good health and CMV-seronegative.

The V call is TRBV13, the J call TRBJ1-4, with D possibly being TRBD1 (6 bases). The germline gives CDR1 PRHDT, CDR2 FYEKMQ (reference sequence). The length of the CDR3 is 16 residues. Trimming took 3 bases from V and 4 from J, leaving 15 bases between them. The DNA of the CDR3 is TGTGCCAGCAGCTTGTACGGGGGGCGGGGTAATGAAAAACTGTTTTTT. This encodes CASSLYGGRGNEKLFF.

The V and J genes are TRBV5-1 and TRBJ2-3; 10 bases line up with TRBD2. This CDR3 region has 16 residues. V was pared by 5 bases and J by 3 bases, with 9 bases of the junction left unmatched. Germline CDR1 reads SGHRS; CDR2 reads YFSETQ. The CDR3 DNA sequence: TGCGCCAGCAGAGGGCTAGCGGGGGCCATTACAGATACGCAGTATTTT. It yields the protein CASRGLAGAITDTQYF.

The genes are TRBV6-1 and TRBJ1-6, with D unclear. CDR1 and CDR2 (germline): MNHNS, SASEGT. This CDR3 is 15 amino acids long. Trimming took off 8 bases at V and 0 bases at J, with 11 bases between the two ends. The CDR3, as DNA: TGTGCCAGCTCGACCCGGGGCTCCTATAATTCACCCCTCCACTTT. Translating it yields CASSTRGSYNSPLHF.

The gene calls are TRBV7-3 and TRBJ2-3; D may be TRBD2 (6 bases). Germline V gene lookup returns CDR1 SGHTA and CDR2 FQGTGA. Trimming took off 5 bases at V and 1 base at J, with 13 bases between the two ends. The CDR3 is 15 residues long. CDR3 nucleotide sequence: TGTGCCAGCAGCACGGTTGGCGGGGGCACAGATACGCAGTATTTT. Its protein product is CASSTVGGGTDTQYF.

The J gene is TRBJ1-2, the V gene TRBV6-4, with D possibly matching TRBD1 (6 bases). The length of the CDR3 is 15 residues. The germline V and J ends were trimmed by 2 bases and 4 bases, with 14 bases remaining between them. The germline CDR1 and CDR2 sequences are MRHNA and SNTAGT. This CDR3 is CASSDPTQGSYGYTF. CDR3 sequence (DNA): TGTGCCAGCAGTGACCCAACCCAGGGGAGCTATGGCTACACCTTC.

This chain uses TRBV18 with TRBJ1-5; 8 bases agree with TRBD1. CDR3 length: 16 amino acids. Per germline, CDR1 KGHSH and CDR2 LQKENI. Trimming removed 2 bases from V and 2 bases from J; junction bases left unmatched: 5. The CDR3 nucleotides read TGTGCCAGCTCACCAAGACAGGGGACACGCAATCAGCCCCAGCATTTT. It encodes CASSPRQGTRNQPQHF.

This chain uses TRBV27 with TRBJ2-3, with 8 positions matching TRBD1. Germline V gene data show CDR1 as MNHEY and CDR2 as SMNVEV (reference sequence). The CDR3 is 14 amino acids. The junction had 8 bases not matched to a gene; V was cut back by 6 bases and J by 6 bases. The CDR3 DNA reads TGTGCCAGCAGCCAGGACCGGGACAGGGATACGCAGTATTTT. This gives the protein CASSQDRDRDTQYF.

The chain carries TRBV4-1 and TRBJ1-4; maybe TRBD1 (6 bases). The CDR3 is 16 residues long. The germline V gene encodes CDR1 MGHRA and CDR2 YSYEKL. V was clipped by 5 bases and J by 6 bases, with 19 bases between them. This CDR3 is CASSIIQGKSYEKLFF. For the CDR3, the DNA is TGCGCCAGCAGCATAATACAGGGAAAGAGCTATGAAAAACTGTTTTTT.

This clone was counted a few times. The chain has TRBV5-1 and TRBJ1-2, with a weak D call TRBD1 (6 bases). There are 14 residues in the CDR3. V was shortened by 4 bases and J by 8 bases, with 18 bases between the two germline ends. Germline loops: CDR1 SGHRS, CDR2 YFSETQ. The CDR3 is CASSPGSAGAGYTF. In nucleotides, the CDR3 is TGCGCCAGCAGCCCTGGATCTGCAGGGGCCGGCTACACCTTC.

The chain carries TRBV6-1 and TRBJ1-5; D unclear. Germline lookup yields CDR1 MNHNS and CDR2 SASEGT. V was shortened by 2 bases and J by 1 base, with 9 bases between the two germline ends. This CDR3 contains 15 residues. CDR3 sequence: CASSELGPSNQPQHF. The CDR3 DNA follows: TGTGCCAGCAGTGAACTAGGCCCGAGCAATCAGCCCCAGCATTTT.

CDR3 in DNA: TGTGCCATCAGTGAAACAGGGGGCTCTGGAAACACCATATATTTT. This gives the protein CAISETGGSGNTIYF. The chain employs TRBV10-3 and TRBJ1-3, with 8 bases matching TRBD1. Germline V gene sequence: CDR1 ENHRY, CDR2 SYGVKD. V was clipped by 3 bases and J by 0 bases; unmatched bases: 1. This CDR3 spans 15 amino acids.

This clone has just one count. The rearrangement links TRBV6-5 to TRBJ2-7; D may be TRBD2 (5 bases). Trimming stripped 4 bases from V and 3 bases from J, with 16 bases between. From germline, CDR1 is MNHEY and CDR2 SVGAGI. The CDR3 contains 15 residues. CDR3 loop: CASSLLPRVDYEQYF. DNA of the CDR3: TGTGCCAGCAGTTTACTCCCGAGGGTTGACTACGAGCAGTACTTC.

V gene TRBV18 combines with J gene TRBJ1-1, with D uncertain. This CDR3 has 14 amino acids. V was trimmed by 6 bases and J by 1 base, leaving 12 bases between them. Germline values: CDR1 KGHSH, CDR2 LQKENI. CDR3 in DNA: TGTGCCAGCTCCCCGGGGATTTCGAACACTGAAGCTTTCTTT. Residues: CASSPGISNTEAFF.

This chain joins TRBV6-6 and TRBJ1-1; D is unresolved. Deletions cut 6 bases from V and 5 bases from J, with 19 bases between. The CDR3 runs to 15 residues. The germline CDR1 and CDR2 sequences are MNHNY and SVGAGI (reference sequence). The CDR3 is CASSSTQAGRTEAFF. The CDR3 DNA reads TGTGCCAGCAGCTCAACCCAGGCGGGGAGGACTGAAGCTTTCTTT.

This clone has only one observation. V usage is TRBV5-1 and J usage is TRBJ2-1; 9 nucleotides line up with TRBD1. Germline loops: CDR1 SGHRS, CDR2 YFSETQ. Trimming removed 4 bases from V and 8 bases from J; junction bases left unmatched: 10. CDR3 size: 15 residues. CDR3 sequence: CASSITGTGFDEQFF. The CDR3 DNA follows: TGCGCCAGCAGCATAACCGGGACAGGGTTCGATGAGCAGTTCTTC. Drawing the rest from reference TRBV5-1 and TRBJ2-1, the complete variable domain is KAGVTQTPRYLIKTRGQQVTLSCSPISGHRSVSWYQQTPGQGLQFLFEYFSETQRNKGNFPGRFSGRQFSNSRSEMNVSTLELGDSALYLCASSITGTGFDEQFFGPGTRLTVL.

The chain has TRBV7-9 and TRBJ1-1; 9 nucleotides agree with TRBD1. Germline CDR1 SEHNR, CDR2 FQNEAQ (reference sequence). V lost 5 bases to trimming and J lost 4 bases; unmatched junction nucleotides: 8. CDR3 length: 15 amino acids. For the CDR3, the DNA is TGTGCCAGCAGCCTCGGGACAGGGTTAGGCACTGAAGCTTTCTTT. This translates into CASSLGTGLGTEAFF.

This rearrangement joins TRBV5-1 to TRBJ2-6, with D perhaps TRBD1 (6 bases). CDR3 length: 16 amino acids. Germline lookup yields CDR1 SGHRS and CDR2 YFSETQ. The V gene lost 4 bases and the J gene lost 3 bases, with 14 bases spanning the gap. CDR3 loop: CASSQMTGLGANVLTF. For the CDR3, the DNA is TGCGCCAGCAGCCAAATGACAGGCCTTGGGGCCAACGTCCTGACTTTC. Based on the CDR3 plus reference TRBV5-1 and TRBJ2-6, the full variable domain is KAGVTQTPRYLIKTRGQQVTLSCSPISGHRSVSWYQQTPGQGLQFLFEYFSETQRNKGNFPGRFSGRQFSNSRSEMNVSTLELGDSALYLCASSQMTGLGANVLTFGAGSRLTVL.

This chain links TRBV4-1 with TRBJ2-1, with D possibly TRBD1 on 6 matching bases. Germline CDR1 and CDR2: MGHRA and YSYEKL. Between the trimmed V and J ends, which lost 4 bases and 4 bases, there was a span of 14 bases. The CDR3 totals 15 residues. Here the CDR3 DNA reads TGCGCCAGCAGCCCCTCTCGGACAGATTACAATGAGCAGTTCTTC. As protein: CASSPSRTDYNEQFF.

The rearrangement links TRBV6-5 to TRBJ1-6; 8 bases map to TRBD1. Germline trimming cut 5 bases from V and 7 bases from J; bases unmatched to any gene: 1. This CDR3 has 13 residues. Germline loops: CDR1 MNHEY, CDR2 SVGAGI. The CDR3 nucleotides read TGTGCCAGCAGTCGACAGGGGAATTCACCCCTCCACTTT. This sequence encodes CASSRQGNSPLHF.

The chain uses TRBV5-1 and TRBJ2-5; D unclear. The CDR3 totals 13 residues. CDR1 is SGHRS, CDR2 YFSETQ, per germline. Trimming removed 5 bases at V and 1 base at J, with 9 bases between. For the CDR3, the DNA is TGCGCCAGCAGAAGACTTGGCCAAGAGACCCAGTACTTC. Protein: CASRRLGQETQYF. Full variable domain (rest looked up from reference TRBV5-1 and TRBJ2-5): KAGVTQTPRYLIKTRGQQVTLSCSPISGHRSVSWYQQTPGQGLQFLFEYFSETQRNKGNFPGRFSGRQFSNSRSEMNVSTLELGDSALYLCASRRLGQETQYFGPGTRLLVL.

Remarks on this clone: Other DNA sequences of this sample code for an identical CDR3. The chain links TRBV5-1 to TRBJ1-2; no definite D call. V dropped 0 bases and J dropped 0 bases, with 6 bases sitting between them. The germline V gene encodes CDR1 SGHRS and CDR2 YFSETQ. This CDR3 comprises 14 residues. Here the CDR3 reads CASSLDTPNYGYTF. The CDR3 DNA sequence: TGCGCCAGCAGCTTGGACACCCCTAACTATGGCTACACCTTC.

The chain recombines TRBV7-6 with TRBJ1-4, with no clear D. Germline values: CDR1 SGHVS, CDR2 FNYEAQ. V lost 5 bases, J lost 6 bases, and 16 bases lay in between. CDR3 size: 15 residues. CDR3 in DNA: TGTGCCAGCAGCGCGTCACAGTGGGTTGATGAAAAACTGTTTTTT. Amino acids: CASSASQWVDEKLFF.

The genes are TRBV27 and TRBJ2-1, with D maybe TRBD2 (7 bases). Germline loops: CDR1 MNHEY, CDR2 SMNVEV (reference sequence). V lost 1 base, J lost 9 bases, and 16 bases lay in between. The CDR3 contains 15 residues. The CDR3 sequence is CASSLFWGGPVEQFF. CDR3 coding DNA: TGTGCCAGCAGTTTATTTTGGGGGGGGCCGGTTGAGCAGTTCTTC.

The CDR3 is CAGTIQATEAFF. The CDR3 DNA reads TGTGCCGGGACAATACAGGCCACTGAAGCTTTCTTT. The chain links TRBV2 to TRBJ1-1, with TRBD1 as a possible D gene (6 bases). The V end lost 11 bases, the J end lost 4 bases, and 14 bases lay between the germline ends. The CDR3 runs to 12 residues. Germline CDR1 is SNHLY and CDR2 is FYNNEI.

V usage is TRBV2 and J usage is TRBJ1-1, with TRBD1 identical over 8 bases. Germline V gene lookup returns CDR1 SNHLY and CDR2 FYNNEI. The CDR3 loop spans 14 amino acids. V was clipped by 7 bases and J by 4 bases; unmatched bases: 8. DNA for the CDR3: TGTGCCAGCAAACAGGGGGTCTGGGGCACTGAAGCTTTCTTT. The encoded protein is CASKQGVWGTEAFF. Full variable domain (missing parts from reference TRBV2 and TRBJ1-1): EPEVTQTPSHQVTQMGQEVILRCVPISNHLYFYWYRQILGQKVEFLVSFYNNEISEKSEIFDDQFSVERPDGSNFTLKIRSTKLEDSAMYFCASKQGVWGTEAFFGQGTRLTVV.

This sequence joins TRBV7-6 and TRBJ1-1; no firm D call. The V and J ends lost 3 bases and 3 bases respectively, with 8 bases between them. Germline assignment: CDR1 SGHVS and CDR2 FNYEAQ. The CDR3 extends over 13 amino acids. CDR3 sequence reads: CASSLAKYTEAFF. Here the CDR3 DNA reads TGTGCCAGCAGCTTGGCCAAATACACTGAAGCTTTCTTT.

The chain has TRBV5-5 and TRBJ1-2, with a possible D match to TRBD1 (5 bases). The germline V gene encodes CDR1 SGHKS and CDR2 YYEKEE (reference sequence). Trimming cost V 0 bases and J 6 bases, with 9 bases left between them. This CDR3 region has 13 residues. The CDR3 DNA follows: TGTGCCAGCAGCTTGGGGGGCTGGCATGGCTACACCTTC. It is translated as CASSLGGWHGYTF.

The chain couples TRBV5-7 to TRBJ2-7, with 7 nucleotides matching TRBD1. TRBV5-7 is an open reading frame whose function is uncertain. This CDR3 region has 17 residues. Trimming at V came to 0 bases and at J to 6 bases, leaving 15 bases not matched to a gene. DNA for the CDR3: TGTGCCAGCAGCTTGGCACCGGGACAGACGATCCCCCCCGAGCAGTACTTC. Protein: CASSLAPGQTIPPEQYF.

CDR3 in DNA: TGTGCCAGCAGCCTAGCGGGGGGTGCAGATACGCAGTATTTT. This codes for CASSLAGGADTQYF. This chain links TRBV11-2 with TRBJ2-3, with TRBD2 matching 11 bases. The CDR3 extends over 14 amino acids. Germline assignment: CDR1 SGHAT and CDR2 FQNNGV. The V gene end was trimmed by 5 bases and the J gene end by 4 bases; junction bases not matched to a gene: 2.

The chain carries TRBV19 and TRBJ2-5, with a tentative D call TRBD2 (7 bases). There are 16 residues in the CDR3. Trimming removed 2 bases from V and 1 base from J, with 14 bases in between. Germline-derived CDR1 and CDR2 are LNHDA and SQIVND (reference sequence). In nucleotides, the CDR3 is TGTGCCAGTAGTATAATTTCCGGGGGGCTCCAAGAGACCCAGTACTTC. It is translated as CASSIISGGLQETQYF. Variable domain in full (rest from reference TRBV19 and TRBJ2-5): DGGITQSPKYLFRKEGQNVTLSCEQNLNHDAMYWYRQDPGQGLRLIYYSQIVNDFQKGDIAEGYSVSREKKESFPLTVTSAQKNPTAFYLCASSIISGGLQETQYFGPGTRLLVL.